This T cell receptor beta chain is drawn from a study of shared clonotypes between healthy human individuals. Study-wide points: Compared with clonotypes that all four donors shared, non-shared clonotypes had lower generation probabilities. Even with large depth, rarefaction showed that sorted-subset sequencing was incomplete.

When replicate PCRs were run on sorted subsets, they used approximately 0.2 ug DNA, about 30,000 T cell genomes. TCRdb's copy holds only in-frame clones and misses some; the assay was immunoSEQ multiplex PCR. In the table there are some 2 million clones, about 95% of which are singletons. Looked up from germline, CDR1 is LNHNV and CDR2 is YYDKDF (reference sequence). The CDR3 is made up of 15 amino acids. The V end was cut by 2 bases, the J end by 1 base, with 11 bases between. Terminally differentiated effector memory CD45RA+ cells were left out of the naive CD8 fraction, which was CD45RO-negative and positively selected for CCR7. Points on this clone: Its antigen is as yet unknown.

The V gene is TRBV15, the J gene TRBJ2-5; D might be TRBD2 (7 bases). Sequenced material: naive CD8+ T cells sorted from blood. The receptor comes from a man in his late teens or twenties in good health. The CDR3 nucleotides read TGTGCCACCAGCAGATGGGGGGGGCCCCAAGAGACCCAGTACTTC. Its translation is CATSRWGGPQETQYF.